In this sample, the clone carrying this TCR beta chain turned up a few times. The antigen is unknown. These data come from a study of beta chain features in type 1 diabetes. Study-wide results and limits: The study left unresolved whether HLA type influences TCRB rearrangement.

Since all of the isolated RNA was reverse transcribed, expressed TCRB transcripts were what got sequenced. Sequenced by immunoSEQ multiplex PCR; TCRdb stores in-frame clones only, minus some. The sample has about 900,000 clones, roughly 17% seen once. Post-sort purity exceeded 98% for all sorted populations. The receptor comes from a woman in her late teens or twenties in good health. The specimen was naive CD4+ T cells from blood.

CDR3 amino acids: CASSKGRTGRTDTQYF. CDR3 bases: TGTGCCAGCAGCAAAGGGCGGACAGGGCGCACAGATACGCAGTATTTT. The V gene is TRBV21-1, the J gene TRBJ2-3; the D segment call TRBD1 is taken from the table without a DNA check. TRBV21-1 is flagged as a pseudogene. The CDR3 length is 16 residues.